The rows below give T cell receptor beta chains drawn from one sample of a study of cytomegalovirus exposure and HLA in healthy donors. Produced via immunoSEQ multiplex PCR; TCRdb's table is partial and in-frame only. The sample holds roughly 97,000 clones; around 81% are singletons and the top ten take roughly 5%. Sequencing was done on a sample of PBMCs. The receptor set was obtained from a man in his forties in good health and CMV-seropositive. The CDR3 runs from the conserved cysteine through the conserved F or W. The order of the fields is CDR3 DNA, CDR3 protein, clone size, J gene, D gene, V gene. A D gene is named only where the DNA matches it firmly. Only part of the rows carry a size: once, few, many, or a class if the clone is expanded.

TGCGCCAGCAGTAGGGGACAGAACACCGGGGAGCTGTTTTTT | CASSRGQNTGELFF | . | TRBJ2-2 | . | TRBV10-1
TGTGCCTCTACAGGGTGGACCGGGGAGCTGTTTTTT | CASTGWTGELFF | . | TRBJ2-2 | . | TRBV30
TGCGCCAGCAGTTTGGACAGGTTAAGGATCTTT | CASSLDRLRIF | . | TRBJ1-1 | TRBD1 | TRBV5-1
TGTGCCAGCAGTTCACTGGTAAATGAGCAGTTCTTC | CASSSLVNEQFF | . | TRBJ2-1 | . | TRBV7-9
TGTGCCAGCAGCTTAGAGCCCACAGGGGTTGAGACCCAGTACTTC | CASSLEPTGVETQYF | . | TRBJ2-5 | TRBD1 | TRBV7-6
TGCGCCAGCAGCTTGGCCACCGGGGGGGCCGGGGAGCAGTACTTC | CASSLATGGAGEQYF | . | TRBJ2-7 | TRBD2 | TRBV5-1
TGTGCCAGCAGTAAACGTAGTAAGGGGGCGGCAACTAATGAAAAACTGTTTTTT | CASSKRSKGAATNEKLFF | . | TRBJ1-4 | TRBD1 | TRBV7-9
TGTGCCAGCAGTCAGGGGGGACTGAACTATGGCTACACCTTC | CASSQGGLNYGYTF | . | TRBJ1-2 | TRBD1 | TRBV27
TGTGCCAGCAGTTTAGACAGGTCTAACATGAACACTGAAGCTTTCTTT | CASSLDRSNMNTEAFF | . | TRBJ1-1 | . | TRBV28
TGCGCCAGCAGTTTAGGGGACAGGGGTCACCAAGAGACCCAGTACTTC | CASSLGDRGHQETQYF | . | TRBJ2-5 | TRBD1 | TRBV5-1
TGTGCCAGCTCACCACCGGCAGGGAACAATGAGCAGTTCTTC | CASSPPAGNNEQFF | once | TRBJ2-1 | . | TRBV18
TGTGCCAGCAATTGGGACAGACTCCCAAGCAATCAGCCCCAGCATTTT | CASNWDRLPSNQPQHF | . | TRBJ1-5 | TRBD1 | TRBV28
TGTGCCAGTACTCCGTGGGGACTAGCGGAATACAATGAGCAGTTCTTC | CASTPWGLAEYNEQFF | . | TRBJ2-1 | TRBD2 | TRBV19
TGTGCCAGCAGGGGGACAGGGACGAACACCGGGGAGCTGTTTTTT | CASRGTGTNTGELFF | . | TRBJ2-2 | TRBD1 | TRBV2
TGTGCCAGCAGCTTCTGGCGGGAGACCCAGTACTTC | CASSFWRETQYF | . | TRBJ2-5 | . | TRBV7-6
TGTGCCAGCGGGCGTCAAGAGACCCAGTACTTC | CASGRQETQYF | . | TRBJ2-5 | . | TRBV2
TGTGCCAGTAGTGGCCGGGGACAGGGGACTCCCACAGATACGCAGTATTTT | CASSGRGQGTPTDTQYF | . | TRBJ2-3 | TRBD1 | TRBV19
TGTGCCAGCAGCCCCGAGGTCACTAGCGGGGGGGAGCTGTTTTTT | CASSPEVTSGGELFF | once | TRBJ2-2 | TRBD2 | TRBV5-4
TGCGCCAGCAGCTTGGAACCCGCGAACAATGAGCAGTTCTTC | CASSLEPANNEQFF | . | TRBJ2-1 | . | TRBV5-1
TGCGCCAGCAGCCTAATAAAAACAGGGGTCGAGCAGTACTTC | CASSLIKTGVEQYF | . | TRBJ2-7 | TRBD1 | TRBV5-1
TGTGCCAGCAGCCCTGGGAATCCAGGGGCCTATAATTCACCCCTCCACTTT | CASSPGNPGAYNSPLHF | once | TRBJ1-6 | . | TRBV7-6
TGCAGCGTCCGCTGGGGGGAATTCACAGATACGCAGTATTTT | CSVRWGEFTDTQYF | . | TRBJ2-3 | . | TRBV29-1
TGTGCCAGCAGTGCTTACTCGAAGCAGGATAATTCACCCCTCCACTTT | CASSAYSKQDNSPLHF | . | TRBJ1-6 | . | TRBV25-1
TGTGCCAGTAGTTCTGGAGTCCCCCGAGGAGGTGAGCAGTTCTTC | CASSSGVPRGGEQFF | . | TRBJ2-1 | . | TRBV19
TGCGCCAGCACCTTGAGCGGACCTAGCACAGATACGCAGTATTTT | CASTLSGPSTDTQYF | . | TRBJ2-3 | . | TRBV5-1
TGTGCCAGCACCCGTGGGAGGGACTACGAGCAGTACTTC | CASTRGRDYEQYF | few | TRBJ2-7 | TRBD2 | TRBV27
TGTGCCAGCAGCCAAGTACTTGGCGGTCTAGCGCACTCCTACAATGAGCAGTTCTTC | CASSQVLGGLAHSYNEQFF | . | TRBJ2-1 | . | TRBV4-2
TGTGCCAGCGGCCTTGATGGCAGGACCAAAAACATTCAGTACTTC | CASGLDGRTKNIQYF | . | TRBJ2-4 | . | TRBV7-9
TGTGCCAGCTCACCGACAGGGGGGAACACTGAAGCTTTCTTT | CASSPTGGNTEAFF | . | TRBJ1-1 | TRBD1 | TRBV18
TGTGCCAGCAGCCGGGACAGGGATAATTCACCCCTCCACTTT | CASSRDRDNSPLHF | . | TRBJ1-6 | TRBD1 | TRBV5-5
TGCAGCGTTGGTAGGGACACCTACTATGGCTACACCTTC | CSVGRDTYYGYTF | . | TRBJ1-2 | . | TRBV29-1
TGTGCCAGCAGCGTATGGTCGGGGGGCGCCGGGGAGCTGTTTTTT | CASSVWSGGAGELFF | . | TRBJ2-2 | . | TRBV9
TGCGCCAGCAGCTTGGCACGCGGATCTTTCTCTGGAAACACCATATATTTT | CASSLARGSFSGNTIYF | . | TRBJ1-3 | . | TRBV5-1
TGTGCCATCAGCCAGGAGGGCAGCACCGATGGCTACACCTTC | CAISQEGSTDGYTF | few | TRBJ1-2 | . | TRBV10-3
TGTGCCAGCAGTTCCCGCTACGAGCAGTACTTC | CASSSRYEQYF | few | TRBJ2-7 | . | TRBV6-5
TGTGCCACCAGCAGAGATCTGCTAGCGGGCGCCTACGAGCAGTACTTC | CATSRDLLAGAYEQYF | . | TRBJ2-7 | TRBD2 | TRBV15
TGTGCCAGCAGTTTCGGAGGGACCCAGTACTTC | CASSFGGTQYF | . | TRBJ2-5 | . | TRBV6-5
TGCGCCAGCAGTGTGGGCAGCAATCAGCCCCAGCATTTT | CASSVGSNQPQHF | . | TRBJ1-5 | . | TRBV10-1
TGTGCCAGCAGCTTAGCGGTGCTAGATACGCAGTATTTT | CASSLAVLDTQYF | few | TRBJ2-3 | . | TRBV7-3
TGCGCCAGCAGCTTGGGGCCGGGAACAAAAGAGACCCAGTACTTC | CASSLGPGTKETQYF | . | TRBJ2-5 | . | TRBV5-1
TGTGCCAGCACGGGACAGGGGGTCTCGTGGGGCTACACCTTC | CASTGQGVSWGYTF | . | TRBJ1-2 | TRBD1 | TRBV6-5
TGTGCCAGCAGCTACCCAGCGGGAGGAACCGGGGAGCTGTTTTTT | CASSYPAGGTGELFF | once | TRBJ2-2 | TRBD2 | TRBV28
TGTGCCAGCAGTCGGACCAGGGGGGCTGCCTACGAGCAGTACTTC | CASSRTRGAAYEQYF | . | TRBJ2-7 | . | TRBV7-2
TGTGCCAGTAGTATAGGGAGAGATACGCAGTATTTT | CASSIGRDTQYF | . | TRBJ2-3 | . | TRBV19
TGTGCCAGCAGTTTAAGTGGAGGGGTTTATGGCTACACCTTC | CASSLSGGVYGYTF | . | TRBJ1-2 | . | TRBV28
TGCGCCAGCAGCTTAGAGGGACTAGCTTCCTACAGCTCTGGGGCCAACGTCCTGACTTTC | CASSLEGLASYSSGANVLTF | once | TRBJ2-6 | TRBD2 | TRBV5-1
TGTGCCAGCTCGCTTCCAGGGGGCGATAATTCACCCCTCCACTTT | CASSLPGGDNSPLHF | . | TRBJ1-6 | TRBD1 | TRBV18
TGTGCCAGCAGCTCCGGCCGGACAGGGAGAGGATACGAGCAGTACTTC | CASSSGRTGRGYEQYF | . | TRBJ2-7 | TRBD1 | TRBV6-6
TGTGCCAGCAGCCTAGATCGCACCGGGGAGCTGTTTTTT | CASSLDRTGELFF | few | TRBJ2-2 | . | TRBV7-2
TGTGCCAGCGGGACAGGGGGCGGTCAGCCCCAGCATTTT | CASGTGGGQPQHF | . | TRBJ1-5 | TRBD1 | TRBV19